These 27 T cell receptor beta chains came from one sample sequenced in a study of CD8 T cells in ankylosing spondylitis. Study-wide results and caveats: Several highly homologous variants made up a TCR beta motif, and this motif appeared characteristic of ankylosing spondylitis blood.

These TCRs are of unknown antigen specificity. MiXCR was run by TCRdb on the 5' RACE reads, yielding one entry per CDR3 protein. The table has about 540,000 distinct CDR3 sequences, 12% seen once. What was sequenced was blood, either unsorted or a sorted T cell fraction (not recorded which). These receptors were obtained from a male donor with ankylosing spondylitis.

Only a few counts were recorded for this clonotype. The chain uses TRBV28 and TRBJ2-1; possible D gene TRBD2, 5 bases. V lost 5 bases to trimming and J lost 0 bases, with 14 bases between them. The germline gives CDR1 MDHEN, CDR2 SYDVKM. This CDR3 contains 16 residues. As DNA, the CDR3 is TGTGCCAGCAGTCCCCCGGGGTGGAGCTCCTACAATGAGCAGTTCTTC. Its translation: CASSPPGWSSYNEQFF.

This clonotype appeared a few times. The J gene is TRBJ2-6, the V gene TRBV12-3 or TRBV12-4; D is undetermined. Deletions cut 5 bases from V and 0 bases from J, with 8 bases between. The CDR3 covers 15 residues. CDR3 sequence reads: CASSLDISGANVLTF. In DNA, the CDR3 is TGTGCCAGCAGTCTTGACATCTCTGGGGCCAACGTCCTGACTTTC.

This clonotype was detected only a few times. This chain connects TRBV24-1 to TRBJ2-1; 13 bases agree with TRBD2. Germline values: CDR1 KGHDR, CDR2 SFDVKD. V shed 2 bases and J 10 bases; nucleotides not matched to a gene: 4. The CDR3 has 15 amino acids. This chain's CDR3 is CATSDSRTSGSEQFF. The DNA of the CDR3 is TGTGCCACCAGTGATTCCCGGACTAGCGGGAGCGAGCAGTTCTTC.

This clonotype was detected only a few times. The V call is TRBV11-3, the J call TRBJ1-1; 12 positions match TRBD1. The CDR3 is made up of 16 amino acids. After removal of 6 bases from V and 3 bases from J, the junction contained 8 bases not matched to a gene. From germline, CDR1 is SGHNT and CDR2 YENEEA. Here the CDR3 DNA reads TGTGCCAGCAGAGCCGGGACAGGGGGCCCGGACACTGAAGCTTTCTTT. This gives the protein CASRAGTGGPDTEAFF.

CDR3 region: CSVSGTITDTQYF. For the CDR3, the DNA is TGCAGCGTGAGCGGGACGATCACAGATACGCAGTATTTT. This sequence joins TRBV29-1 and TRBJ2-3; 7 nucleotides match TRBD2. After removal of 6 bases from V and 2 bases from J, the junction contained 5 bases not matched to a gene. CDR3 length equals 13 residues. The germline gives CDR1 SQVTM, CDR2 ANQGSEA.

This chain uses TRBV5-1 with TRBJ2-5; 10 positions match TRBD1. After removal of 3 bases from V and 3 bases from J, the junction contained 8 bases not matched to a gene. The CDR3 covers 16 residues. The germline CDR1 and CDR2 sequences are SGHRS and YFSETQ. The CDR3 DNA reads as TGCGCCAGCAGCTCTAATGGACAGGGGGGTGAAGAGACCCAGTACTTC. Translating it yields CASSSNGQGGEETQYF.

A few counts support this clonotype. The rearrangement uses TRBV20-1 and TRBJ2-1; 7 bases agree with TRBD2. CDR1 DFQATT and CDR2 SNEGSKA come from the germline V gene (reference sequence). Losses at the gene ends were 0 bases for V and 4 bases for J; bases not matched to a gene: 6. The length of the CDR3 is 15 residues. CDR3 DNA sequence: TGCAGTGCTAGAGATCCGGGACTATATTACAATGAGCAGTTCTTC. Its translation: CSARDPGLYYNEQFF.

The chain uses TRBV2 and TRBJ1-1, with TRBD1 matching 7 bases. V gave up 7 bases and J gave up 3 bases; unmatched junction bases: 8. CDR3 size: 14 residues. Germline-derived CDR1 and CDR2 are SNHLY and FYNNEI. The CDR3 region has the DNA TGTGCCAGCACCACAGGGGCCTCGGACACTGAAGCTTTCTTT. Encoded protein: CASTTGASDTEAFF.

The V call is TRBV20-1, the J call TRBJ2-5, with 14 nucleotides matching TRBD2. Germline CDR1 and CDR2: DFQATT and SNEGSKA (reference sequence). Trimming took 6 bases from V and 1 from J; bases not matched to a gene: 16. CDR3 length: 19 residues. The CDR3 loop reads CSAQPGGTSGSRFQETQYF. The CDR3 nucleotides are TGCAGTGCGCAACCCGGCGGGACTAGCGGGAGCCGGTTCCAAGAGACCCAGTACTTC.

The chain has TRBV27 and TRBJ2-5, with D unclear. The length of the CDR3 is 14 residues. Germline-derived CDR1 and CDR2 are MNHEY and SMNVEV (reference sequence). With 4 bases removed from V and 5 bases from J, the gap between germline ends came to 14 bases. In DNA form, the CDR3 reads TGTGCCAGCAGTTCCCTACTCTTGAGGGAGACCCAGTACTTC. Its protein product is CASSSLLLRETQYF.

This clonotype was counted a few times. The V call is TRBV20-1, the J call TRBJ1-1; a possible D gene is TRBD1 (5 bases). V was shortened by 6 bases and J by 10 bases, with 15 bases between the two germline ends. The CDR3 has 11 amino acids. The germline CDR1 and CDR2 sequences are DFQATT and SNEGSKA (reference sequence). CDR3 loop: CSASTGTRAFF. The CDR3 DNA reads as TGCAGTGCCAGCACGGGGACGAGAGCTTTCTTT.

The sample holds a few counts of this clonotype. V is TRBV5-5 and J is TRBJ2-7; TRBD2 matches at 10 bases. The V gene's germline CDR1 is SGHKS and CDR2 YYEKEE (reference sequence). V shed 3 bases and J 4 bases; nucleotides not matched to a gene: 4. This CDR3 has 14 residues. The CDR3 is CASSSGTSAYEQYF. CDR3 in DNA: TGTGCCAGCAGCTCCGGGACTAGCGCGTACGAGCAGTACTTC. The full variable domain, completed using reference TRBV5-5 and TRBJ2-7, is DAGVTQSPTHLIKTRGQQVTLRCSPISGHKSVSWYQQVLGQGPQFIFQYYEKEERGRGNFPDRFSARQFPNYSSELNVNALLLGDSALYLCASSSGTSAYEQYFGPGTRLTVT.

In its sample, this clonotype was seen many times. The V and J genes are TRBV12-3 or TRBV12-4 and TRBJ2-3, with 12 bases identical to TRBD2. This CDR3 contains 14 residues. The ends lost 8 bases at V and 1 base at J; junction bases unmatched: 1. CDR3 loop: CASRTSGGTDTQYF. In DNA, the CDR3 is TGTGCCAGCCGGACTAGCGGGGGCACAGATACGCAGTATTTT.

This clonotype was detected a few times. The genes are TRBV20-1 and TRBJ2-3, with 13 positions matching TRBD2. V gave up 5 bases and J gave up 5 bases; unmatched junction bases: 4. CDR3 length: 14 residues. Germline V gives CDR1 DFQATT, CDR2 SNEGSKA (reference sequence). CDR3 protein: CSARTSGRQDTQYF. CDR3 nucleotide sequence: TGCAGTGCTCGGACTAGCGGGAGACAAGATACGCAGTATTTT.

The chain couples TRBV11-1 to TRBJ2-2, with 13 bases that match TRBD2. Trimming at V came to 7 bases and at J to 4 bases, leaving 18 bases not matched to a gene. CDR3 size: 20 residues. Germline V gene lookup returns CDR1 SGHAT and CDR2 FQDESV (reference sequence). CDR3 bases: TGTGCCAGCAACAGACAGACTTCAACTAGCGGGAGGGCCGGCACCGGGGAGCTGTTTTTT. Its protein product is CASNRQTSTSGRAGTGELFF. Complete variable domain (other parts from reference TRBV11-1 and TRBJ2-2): EAEVAQSPRYKITEKSQAVAFWCDPISGHATLYWYRQILGQGPELLVQFQDESVVDDSQLPKDRFSAERLKGVDSTLKIQPAELGDSAMYLCASNRQTSTSGRAGTGELFFGEGSRLTVL.

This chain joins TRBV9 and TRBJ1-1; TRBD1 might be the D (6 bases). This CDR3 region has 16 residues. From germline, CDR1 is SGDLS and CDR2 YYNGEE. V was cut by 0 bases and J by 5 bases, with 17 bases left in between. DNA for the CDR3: TGTGCCAGCAGCGTAGCAGCGGGGGCGGAAGCTACTGAAGCTTTCTTT. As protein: CASSVAAGAEATEAFF.

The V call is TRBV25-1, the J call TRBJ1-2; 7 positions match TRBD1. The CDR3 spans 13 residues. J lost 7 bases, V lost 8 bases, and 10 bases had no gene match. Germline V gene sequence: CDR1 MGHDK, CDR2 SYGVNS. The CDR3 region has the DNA TGTGCCAGCTTAAGACAGGGAGAGGGTGGCTACACCTTC. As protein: CASLRQGEGGYTF.

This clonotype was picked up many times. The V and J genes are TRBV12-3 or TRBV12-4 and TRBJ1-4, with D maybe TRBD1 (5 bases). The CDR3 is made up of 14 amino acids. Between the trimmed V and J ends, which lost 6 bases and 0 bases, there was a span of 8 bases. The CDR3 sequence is CASRRQTTNEKLFF. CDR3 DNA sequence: TGTGCCAGCAGGCGACAGACAACTAATGAAAAACTGTTTTTT.

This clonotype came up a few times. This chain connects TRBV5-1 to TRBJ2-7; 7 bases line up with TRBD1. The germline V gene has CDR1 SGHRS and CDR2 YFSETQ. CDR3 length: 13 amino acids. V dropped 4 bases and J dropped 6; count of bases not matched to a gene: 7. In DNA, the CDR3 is TGCGCCAGCAGCCCGTACGGACAGGTCGAGCAGTACTTC. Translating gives CASSPYGQVEQYF.

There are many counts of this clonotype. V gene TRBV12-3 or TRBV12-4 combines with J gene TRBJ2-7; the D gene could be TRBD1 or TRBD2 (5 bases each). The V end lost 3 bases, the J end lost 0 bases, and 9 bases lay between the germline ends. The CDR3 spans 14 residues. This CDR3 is CASSLGTDSYEQYF. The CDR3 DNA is TGTGCCAGCAGTTTGGGGACCGACTCCTACGAGCAGTACTTC.

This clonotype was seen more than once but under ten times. The CDR3 protein is CASSSQGVTVVEQYF. The CDR3 DNA sequence: TGTGCCAGCAGCTCCCAGGGGGTCACGGTTGTGGAGCAGTACTTC. The V and J genes are TRBV5-6 and TRBJ2-7; TRBD1 aligns across 7 bases. The CDR3 has 15 amino acids. Unmatched junction bases numbered 13, after V lost 3 bases and J lost 7 bases. Germline CDR1 is SGHDT and CDR2 is YYEEEE.

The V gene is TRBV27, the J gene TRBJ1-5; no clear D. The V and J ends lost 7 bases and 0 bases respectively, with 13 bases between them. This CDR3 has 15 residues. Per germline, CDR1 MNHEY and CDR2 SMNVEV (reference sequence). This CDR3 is CASKVRPASNQPQHF. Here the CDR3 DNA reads TGTGCCAGCAAGGTGAGGCCGGCTAGCAATCAGCCCCAGCATTTT.

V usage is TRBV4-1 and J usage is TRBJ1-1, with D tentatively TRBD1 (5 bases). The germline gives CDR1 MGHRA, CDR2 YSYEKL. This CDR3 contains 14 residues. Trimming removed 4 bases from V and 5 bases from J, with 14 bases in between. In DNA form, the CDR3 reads TGCGCCAGCAGCCTCCTTCAGGGAGGAACTGAAGCTTTCTTT. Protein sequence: CASSLLQGGTEAFF.

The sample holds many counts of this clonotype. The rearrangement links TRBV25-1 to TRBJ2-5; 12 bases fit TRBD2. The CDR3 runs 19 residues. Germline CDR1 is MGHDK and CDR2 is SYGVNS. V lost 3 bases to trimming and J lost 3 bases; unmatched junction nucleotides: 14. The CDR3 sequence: CASSDAVVASGRVKETQYF. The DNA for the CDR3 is TGTGCCAGCAGTGATGCTGTTGTGGCTAGCGGGAGGGTAAAAGAGACCCAGTACTTC.

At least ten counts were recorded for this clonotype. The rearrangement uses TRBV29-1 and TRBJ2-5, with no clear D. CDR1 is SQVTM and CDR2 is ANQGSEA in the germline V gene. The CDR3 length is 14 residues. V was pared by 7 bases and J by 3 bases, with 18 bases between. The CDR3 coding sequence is TGCAGCGCCCGCCGTCGAGGCTCGAAAGAGACCCAGTACTTC. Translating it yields CSARRRGSKETQYF. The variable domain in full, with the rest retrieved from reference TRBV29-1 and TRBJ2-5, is SAVISQKPSRDICQRGTSLTIQCQVDSQVTMMFWYRQQPGQSLTLIATANQGSEATYESGFVIDKFPISRPNLTFSTLTVSNMSPEDSSIYLCSARRRGSKETQYFGPGTRLLVL.

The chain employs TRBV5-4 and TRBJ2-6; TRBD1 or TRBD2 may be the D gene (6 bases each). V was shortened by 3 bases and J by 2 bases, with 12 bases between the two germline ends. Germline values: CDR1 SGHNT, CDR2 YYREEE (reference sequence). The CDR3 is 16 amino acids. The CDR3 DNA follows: TGTGCCAGCAGCTCCGGGGGCAGAACTGGGGCCAACGTCCTGACTTTC. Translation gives CASSSGGRTGANVLTF.

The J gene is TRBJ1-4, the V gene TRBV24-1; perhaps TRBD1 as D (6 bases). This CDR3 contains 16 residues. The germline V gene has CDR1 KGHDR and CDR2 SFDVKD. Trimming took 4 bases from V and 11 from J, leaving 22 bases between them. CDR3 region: CATSDPGRTGSEKLFF. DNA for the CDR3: TGTGCCACCAGTGACCCTGGGCGAACAGGGTCGGAGAAACTGTTTTTT.